Below, 19 T cell receptor beta chains from the same sample are listed, as sequenced in a study of spatial heterogeneity in lung cancer. Time point noted: sample taken at primary tumor resection. Unsorted tumor, nontumor lung tissue or cryopreserved PBMC supplied the whole RNA. A single record per CDR3 protein comes from TCRdb applying MiXCR to the 5' RACE reads. The repertoire holds under 20,000 distinct CDR3 sequences, with 15% to 20% as singletons. The sequences come from PBMCs, collected at surgery. These receptors originate from a male donor with early-stage non-small cell lung cancer.

The rearrangement links TRBV6-5 to TRBJ2-3; the D gene is possibly TRBD2 (5 bases). Germline V gene lookup returns CDR1 MNHEY and CDR2 SVGAGI. This CDR3 has 16 amino acids. The ends were cut back, 0 bases at V and 2 bases at J, with 12 bases in the middle. The CDR3 DNA is TGTGCCAGCAGTTACTCTCGGGGAGTACCCACAGATACGCAGTATTTT. Encoded protein: CASSYSRGVPTDTQYF.

V gene TRBV11-2 combines with J gene TRBJ2-7; 8 positions match TRBD1. Trimming took 7 bases from V and 6 from J; bases not matched to a gene: 11. CDR3 length equals 14 residues. Germline V lookup: CDR1 SGHAT, CDR2 FQNNGV. The CDR3 coding sequence is TGTGCCAGCATGCAAGGACAGGGCGGGGCCGAGCAGTACTTC. It translates to CASMQGQGGAEQYF.

About this clonotype itself: Being one base from a much bigger clone, this may be a read error. The J gene is TRBJ2-1, the V gene TRBV2, with D perhaps TRBD1 (6 bases). The CDR3 is made up of 12 amino acids. Looked up from germline, CDR1 is SNHLY and CDR2 is FYNNEI. CDR3 residues: CASRAGEGEHFF. Written as DNA, the CDR3 is TGTGCCAGCCGAGCAGGGGAAGGGGAGCACTTCTTC.

V usage is TRBV20-1 and J usage is TRBJ2-5; 9 bases are a match to TRBD2. V trimming: 0 bases; J trimming: 1 base; junction bases outside the gene matches: 3. The CDR3 runs 15 residues. Germline loops: CDR1 DFQATT, CDR2 SNEGSKA (reference sequence). DNA for the CDR3: TGCAGTGCTAGAGATTTAGCGGGGGCCCAAGAGACCCAGTACTTC. It specifies CSARDLAGAQETQYF.

This chain joins TRBV20-1 and TRBJ2-4; D is unclear. The V and J ends lost 6 bases and 5 bases respectively, with 14 bases between them. Germline loops: CDR1 DFQATT, CDR2 SNEGSKA (reference sequence). The CDR3 runs to 13 residues. CDR3 amino acids: CSAAMDGENIQYF. The CDR3 DNA sequence: TGCAGTGCAGCCATGGACGGAGAAAACATTCAGTACTTC.

The chain combines TRBV5-1 with TRBJ2-5; D tentatively fits TRBD1 or TRBD2 (5 bases each). The CDR3 has 15 amino acids. The germline V gene encodes CDR1 SGHRS and CDR2 YFSETQ. The germline V and J ends were trimmed by 6 bases and 7 bases, with 22 bases remaining between them. CDR3 bases: TGCGCCAGCACCCCCCCCCGGGACCTACTAGGGACCCAGTACTTC. Its protein product is CASTPPRDLLGTQYF.

In this sample, this clonotype turned up a few times. The V call is TRBV27, the J call TRBJ2-7; D perhaps matches TRBD1 (6 bases). V lost 6 bases and J 2 bases, leaving 14 bases between the germline ends. CDR3 length equals 14 residues. Germline CDR1 and CDR2: MNHEY and SMNVEV (reference sequence). DNA of the CDR3: TGTGCCAGCAGGATGACAGGTGACACCTACGAGCAGTACTTC. Protein: CASRMTGDTYEQYF.

This clonotype has ten or more counts. The J gene is TRBJ1-2, the V gene TRBV19; D perhaps matches TRBD1 (5 bases). This CDR3 is built from 13 residues. Trimming shortened V by 6 bases and J by 7 bases, and 15 bases separated the two germline ends. Germline V CDR1 and CDR2: LNHDA, SQIVND (reference sequence). CDR3 sequence reads: CASRQDGVVGYTF. Written as DNA, the CDR3 is TGTGCCAGTAGACAGGACGGGGTCGTTGGCTACACCTTC. Using reference TRBV19 and TRBJ1-2 for the parts outside the CDR3, the full variable domain is DGGITQSPKYLFRKEGQNVTLSCEQNLNHDAMYWYRQDPGQGLRLIYYSQIVNDFQKGDIAEGYSVSREKKESFPLTVTSAQKNPTAFYLCASRQDGVVGYTFGSGTRLTVV.

This clonotype has a handful of counts. The chain couples TRBV7-2 to TRBJ1-1, with D maybe TRBD1 (5 bases). This CDR3 has 15 residues. V lost 4 bases and J 8 bases, leaving 20 bases between the germline ends. Per germline, CDR1 SGHTA and CDR2 FQGNSA. CDR3 loop: CASSSFGGGLGEAFF. The CDR3 bases are TGTGCCAGCAGCTCCTTCGGCGGGGGATTAGGAGAAGCTTTCTTT.

The chain is built from TRBV9 and TRBJ1-6; D is ambiguous. The CDR3 covers 13 residues. The germline V gene has CDR1 SGDLS and CDR2 YYNGEE. Deletions cut 2 bases from V and 7 bases from J, with 7 bases between. The CDR3 nucleotides read TGTGCCAGCAGCGTCGGATCAAATTCACCCCTCCACTTT. This codes for CASSVGSNSPLHF.

The chain recombines TRBV4-2 with TRBJ2-7; possibly TRBD1 or TRBD2 for D (6 bases each). Trimming stripped 0 bases from V and 5 bases from J, with 20 bases between. The CDR3 covers 17 residues. Germline V lookup: CDR1 LGHNA, CDR2 YNFKEQ. The CDR3 nucleotides are TGTGCCAGCAGCCAAGATCCGGGGGCGCTTCTTGGGGACGAGCAGTACTTC. Encoded protein: CASSQDPGALLGDEQYF.

V gene TRBV3-1 combines with J gene TRBJ2-1; TRBD2 aligns across 14 bases. This CDR3 has 15 residues. In germline, CDR1 is LGHDT, CDR2 YNNKEL (reference sequence). V shed 0 bases and J 12 bases; nucleotides not matched to a gene: 4. The CDR3 spells CASSQDRGLAGGQFF. The CDR3 nucleotides are TGTGCCAGCAGCCAAGATAGAGGACTAGCGGGGGGGCAGTTCTTC.

This sequence joins TRBV2 and TRBJ2-3; D unresolved. Germline V lookup: CDR1 SNHLY, CDR2 FYNNEI. V was clipped by 5 bases and J by 2 bases, with 5 bases between them. This CDR3 comprises 12 residues. This CDR3 is CASSQTTDTQYF. CDR3 DNA sequence: TGTGCCAGCAGTCAGACCACAGATACGCAGTATTTT.

This clonotype occurred many times. This chain joins TRBV10-3 and TRBJ2-6; 7 bases are shared with TRBD2. Trimming at V came to 3 bases and at J to 0 bases, leaving 5 bases not matched to a gene. CDR1 and CDR2 from the germline V gene are ENHRY and SYGVKD. The CDR3 sequence is 17 residues long. Here the CDR3 DNA reads TGTGCCATCAGTGAAACGGGACTAACCTCTGGGGCCAACGTCCTGACTTTC. Amino acids: CAISETGLTSGANVLTF.

V usage is TRBV11-2 and J usage is TRBJ1-1; D unresolved. Trimming pared 4 bases from V and 7 bases from J, leaving 10 bases between. CDR3 size: 12 residues. The germline V gene encodes CDR1 SGHAT and CDR2 FQNNGV. The chain's CDR3 is CASSSLEGEAFF. For the CDR3, the DNA is TGTGCCAGCAGCTCACTAGAGGGTGAAGCTTTCTTT.

The rearrangement links TRBV6-1 to TRBJ2-3; 8 bases align to TRBD1. The CDR3 consists of 13 residues. Germline-derived CDR1 and CDR2 are MNHNS and SASEGT. CDR3: CAHKTGGTDTQYF. The CDR3 DNA follows: TGTGCGCACAAAACAGGGGGAACAGATACGCAGTATTTT.

In its sample, this clonotype was seen many times. This rearrangement joins TRBV7-2 to TRBJ1-1; D unresolved. This CDR3 has 13 amino acids. Trimming cost V 1 base and J 11 bases, with 14 bases left between them. Germline V gives CDR1 SGHTA, CDR2 FQGNSA. CDR3 DNA sequence: TGTGCCAGCAGCTTAGACGGCGGCACCCATGCTTTCTTT. Translated, it gives CASSLDGGTHAFF.

The chain employs TRBV6-6 and TRBJ1-2; 9 nucleotides match TRBD1. The germline CDR1 and CDR2 sequences are MNHNY and SVGAGI (reference sequence). V dropped 5 bases and J dropped 8; count of bases not matched to a gene: 9. CDR3 length equals 14 residues. CDR3: CASSSLGQGEGYTF. CDR3 DNA sequence: TGTGCCAGCAGTAGCCTGGGACAGGGTGAAGGCTACACCTTC.

The chain links TRBV5-1 to TRBJ2-5; D is ambiguous. The CDR3 has 14 amino acids. V lost 1 base, J lost 5 bases, and 12 bases lay in between. The germline gives CDR1 SGHRS, CDR2 YFSETQ. The CDR3 DNA follows: TGCGCCAGCAGCTTGATCGGCGGCAAGGAGACCCAGTACTTC. Translating gives CASSLIGGKETQYF. Based on the CDR3 plus reference TRBV5-1 and TRBJ2-5, the full variable domain is KAGVTQTPRYLIKTRGQQVTLSCSPISGHRSVSWYQQTPGQGLQFLFEYFSETQRNKGNFPGRFSGRQFSNSRSEMNVSTLELGDSALYLCASSLIGGKETQYFGPGTRLLVL.